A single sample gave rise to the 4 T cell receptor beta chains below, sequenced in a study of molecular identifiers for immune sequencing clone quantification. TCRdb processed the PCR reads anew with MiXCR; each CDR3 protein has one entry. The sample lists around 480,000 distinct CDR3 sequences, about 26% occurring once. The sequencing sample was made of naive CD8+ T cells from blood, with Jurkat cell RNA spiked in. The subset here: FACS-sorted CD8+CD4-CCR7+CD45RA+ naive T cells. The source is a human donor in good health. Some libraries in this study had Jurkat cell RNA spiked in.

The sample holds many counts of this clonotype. The CDR3 bases are TGTGCCAGCAGCGGGACAGCAACAGATACGCAGTATTTT. Amino acid sequence: CASSGTATDTQYF. The chain carries TRBV11-2 and TRBJ2-3, with 7 bases lining up with TRBD1. Unmatched junction bases numbered 2, after V lost 5 bases and J lost 3 bases. CDR1 and CDR2 from the germline V gene are SGHAT and FQNNGV. This CDR3 is built from 13 residues. Full variable domain (missing parts from reference TRBV11-2 and TRBJ2-3): EAGVAQSPRYKIIEKRQSVAFWCNPISGHATLYWYQQILGQGPKLLIQFQNNGVVDDSQLPKDRFSAERLKGVDSTLKIQPAKLEDSAVYLCASSGTATDTQYFGPGTRLTVL.

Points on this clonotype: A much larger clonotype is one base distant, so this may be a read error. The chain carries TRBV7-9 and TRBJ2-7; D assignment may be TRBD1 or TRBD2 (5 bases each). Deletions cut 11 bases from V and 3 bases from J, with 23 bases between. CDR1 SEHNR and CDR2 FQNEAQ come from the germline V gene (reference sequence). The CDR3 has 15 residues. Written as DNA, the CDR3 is TGTGCCCCAAGAGGGGAGAGGGAGAGGCACTACGAGCAGTACTTC. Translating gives CAPRGERERHYEQYF.

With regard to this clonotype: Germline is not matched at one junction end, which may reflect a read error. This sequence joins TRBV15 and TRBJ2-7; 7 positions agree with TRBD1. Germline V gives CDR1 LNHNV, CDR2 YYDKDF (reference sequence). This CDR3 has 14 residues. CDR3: CATSKGDRPYERYF. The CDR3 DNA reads TGTGCCACCAGCAAGGGGGACAGACCCTACGAGCGGTACTTC.

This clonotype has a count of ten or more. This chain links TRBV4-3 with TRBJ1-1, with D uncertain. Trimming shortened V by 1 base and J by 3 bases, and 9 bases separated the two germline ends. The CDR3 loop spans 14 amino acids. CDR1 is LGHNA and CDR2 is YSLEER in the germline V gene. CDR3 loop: CASSQGIQDTEAFF. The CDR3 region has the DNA TGCGCCAGCAGCCAAGGGATACAAGACACTGAAGCTTTCTTT.